Following are 5 T cell receptor beta chains from one sample sequenced in a study of Ad26.COV2.S vaccination and SARS-CoV-2 variants. TCRdb's copy holds only in-frame clones and misses some; the assay was immunoSEQ multiplex PCR. The table includes around 450,000 clones, around 90% detected once. Treatment: approximately 18 received Ad26.COV2.S at low or high dose, single or two shots; several received placebo; per-sample allocation not given. Sampling occurred on day 63 after the first vaccine or placebo injection. The source material was peripheral blood, sampled in a trial of Ad26.COV2.S vaccine versus placebo. The source of these receptors is a person aged 18-60 years who received the Ad26.COV2.S COVID-19 vaccine or a placebo.

The V gene is TRBV6-5, the J gene TRBJ2-5, with 7 bases lining up with TRBD2. Germline CDR1 and CDR2: MNHEY and SVGAGI. CDR3 size: 13 residues. Trimming at V came to 8 bases and at J to 3 bases, leaving 6 bases not matched to a gene. CDR3: CASQGGAEETQYF. The CDR3 DNA sequence: TGTGCCAGCCAGGGAGGGGCAGAAGAGACCCAGTACTTC.

The chain is built from TRBV19 and TRBJ2-3, with D perhaps assigned TRBD1 or TRBD2 (7 bases each). This CDR3 spans 14 amino acids. Trimming removed 3 bases at V and 6 bases at J, with 13 bases between. Looked up from germline, CDR1 is LNHDA and CDR2 is SQIVND (reference sequence). Here the CDR3 reads CASSMGGGRDTQYF. In DNA, the CDR3 is TGTGCCAGTAGTATGGGAGGGGGCAGGGATACGCAGTATTTT.

The V gene is TRBV4-1, the J gene TRBJ1-5; weak D call: TRBD1 (6 bases). CDR1 is MGHRA, CDR2 YSYEKL, per germline. V was cut by 1 base and J by 4 bases, with 14 bases left in between. The CDR3 has 16 amino acids. CDR3 residues: CASSQAGLQGNQPQHF. The DNA of the CDR3 is TGCGCCAGCAGCCAAGCGGGGTTACAGGGAAATCAGCCCCAGCATTTT.

This clone was recorded only once. The chain joins TRBV4-3 to TRBJ2-3; D is unclear. Germline V lookup: CDR1 LGHNA, CDR2 YSLEER. The CDR3 totals 16 residues. Trimming left V 4 bases short and J 2 bases short, with 16 bases between. The CDR3 region is CASSLGSRAYTDTQYF. For the CDR3, the DNA is TGCGCCAGCAGCCTCGGGTCCCGCGCATACACAGATACGCAGTATTTT.

This chain connects TRBV19 to TRBJ2-2; 8 bases agree with TRBD2. The CDR3 length is 16 residues. Germline values: CDR1 LNHDA, CDR2 SQIVND (reference sequence). V lost 1 base to trimming and J lost 5 bases; unmatched junction nucleotides: 6. The CDR3 nucleotides read TGTGCCAGTAGTATAGGAGGACTAGCTTGGACCGGGGAGCTGTTTTTT. Residues: CASSIGGLAWTGELFF.